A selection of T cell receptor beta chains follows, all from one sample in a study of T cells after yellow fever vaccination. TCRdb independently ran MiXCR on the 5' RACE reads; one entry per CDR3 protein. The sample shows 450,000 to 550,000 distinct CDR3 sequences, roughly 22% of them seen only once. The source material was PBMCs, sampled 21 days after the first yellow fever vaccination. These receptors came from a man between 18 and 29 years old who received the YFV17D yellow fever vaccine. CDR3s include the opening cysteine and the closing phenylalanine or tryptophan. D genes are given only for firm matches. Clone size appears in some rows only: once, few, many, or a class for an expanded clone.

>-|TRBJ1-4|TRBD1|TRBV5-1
CASSMTGIATNEKLFF
TGCGCCAGCAGCATGACAGGGATTGCAACTAATGAAAAACTGTTTTTT
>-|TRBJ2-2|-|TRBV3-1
CASSQGITGELFF
TGTGCCAGCAGCCAAGGAATCACCGGGGAGCTGTTTTTT
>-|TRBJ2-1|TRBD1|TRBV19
CASSPGQGSEQFF
TGTGCCAGTAGTCCCGGACAGGGAAGTGAGCAGTTCTTC
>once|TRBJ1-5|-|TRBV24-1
CATSERKGGSYSNQPQHF
TGTGCCACCAGTGAGAGGAAGGGGGGCTCCTATAGCAATCAGCCCCAGCATTTT
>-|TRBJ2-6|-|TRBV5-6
CASGKTEISGANVLTF
TGTGCCAGCGGGAAGACAGAGATTTCTGGGGCCAACGTCCTGACTTTC
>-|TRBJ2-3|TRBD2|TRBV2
CASSWGPGGTQYF
TGTGCCAGCAGTTGGGGACCGGGGGGTACGCAGTATTTT
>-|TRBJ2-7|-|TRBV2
CASTDGATYEQYF
TGTGCCAGCACAGACGGGGCAACCTACGAGCAGTACTTC
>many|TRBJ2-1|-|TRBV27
CASSQSLGGAVYNEQFF
TGTGCCAGCAGTCAATCTTTGGGGGGGGCCGTCTACAATGAGCAGTTCTTC
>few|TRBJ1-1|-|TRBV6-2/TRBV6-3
CASSPQPRLAFF
TGTGCCAGCAGTCCCCAACCCAGGCTGGCTTTCTTT
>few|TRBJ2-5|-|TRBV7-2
CASSLASETQYF
TGTGCCAGCAGCTTAGCGAGCGAGACCCAGTACTTC
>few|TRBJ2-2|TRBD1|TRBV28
CASLQTGAAGELFF
TGTGCCAGCCTCCAGACAGGGGCGGCCGGGGAGCTGTTTTTT
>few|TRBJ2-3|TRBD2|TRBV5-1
CASSTGLAGAITDTQYF
TGCGCCAGCAGCACGGGACTAGCGGGGGCGATCACAGATACGCAGTATTTT
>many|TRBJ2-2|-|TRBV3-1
CASSQEIWGTGELFF
TGTGCCAGCAGCCAAGAAATCTGGGGCACCGGGGAGCTGTTTTTT
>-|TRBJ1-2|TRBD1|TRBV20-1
CSAGSGTARYYGYTF
TGCAGTGCTGGATCCGGGACAGCGAGGTACTATGGCTACACCTTC
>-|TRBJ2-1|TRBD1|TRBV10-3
CAINTGGRGEQFF
TGTGCCATCAACACAGGGGGCCGGGGTGAGCAGTTCTTC
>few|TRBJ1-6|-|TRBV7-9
CASSLGRASPLHF
TGTGCCAGCAGCTTAGGCAGGGCTTCACCCCTCCACTTT
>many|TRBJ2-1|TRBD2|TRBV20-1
CSARGVSGIEQFF
TGCAGTGCTAGAGGGGTTAGCGGGATTGAGCAGTTCTTC
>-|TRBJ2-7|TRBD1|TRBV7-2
CASSRLMTGSNEQYF
TGTGCCAGCAGCCGACTTATGACAGGGTCCAACGAGCAGTACTTC
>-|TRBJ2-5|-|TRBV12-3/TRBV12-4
CASSLGGGLGETQYF
TGTGCCAGCAGTCTCGGCGGGGGCCTGGGCGAGACCCAGTACTTC
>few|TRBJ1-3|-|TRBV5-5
CASSMGPQAGNTIYF
TGTGCCAGCAGCATGGGGCCCCAGGCTGGAAACACCATATATTTT
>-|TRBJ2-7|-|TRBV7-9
CASSPFVLGRTSYEQYF
TGTGCCAGCAGCCCCTTTGTTCTCGGGAGAACAAGCTACGAGCAGTACTTC
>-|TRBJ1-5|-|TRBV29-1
CSVRFRGSNQPQHF
TGCAGCGTTCGGTTTAGAGGAAGCAATCAGCCCCAGCATTTT
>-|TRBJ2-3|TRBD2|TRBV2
CASSFLLAGGEGTDTQYF
TGTGCCAGCAGTTTTTTACTAGCGGGGGGGGAAGGCACAGATACGCAGTATTTT
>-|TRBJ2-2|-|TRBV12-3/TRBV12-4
CASRPPGQSTGELFF
TGTGCCAGCAGACCTCCCGGGCAGTCCACCGGGGAGCTGTTTTTT
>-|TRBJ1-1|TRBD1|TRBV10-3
CAISNRGEGTEAFF
TGTGCCATTTCAAACAGGGGGGAGGGCACTGAAGCTTTCTTT
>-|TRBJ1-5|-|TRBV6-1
CASKDRYGSNQPQHF
TGTGCCAGCAAGGACCGATATGGGAGCAATCAGCCCCAGCATTTT
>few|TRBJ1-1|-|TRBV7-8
CASSTNRDPGGGKTEAFF
TGTGCCAGCAGCACCAACAGGGACCCGGGGGGCGGGAAGACTGAAGCTTTCTTT
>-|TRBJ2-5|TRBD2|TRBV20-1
CSARFQRGRETQYF
TGCAGTGCTAGATTCCAGCGGGGCAGGGAGACCCAGTACTTC
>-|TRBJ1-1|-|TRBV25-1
CASVGQGGYTEAFF
TGTGCCAGCGTTGGGCAGGGTGGGTACACTGAAGCTTTCTTT
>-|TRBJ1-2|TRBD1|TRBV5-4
CASHRDRGYTF
TGTGCCAGCCATAGGGACAGGGGGTACACCTTC
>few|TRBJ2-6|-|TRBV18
CASSPSISGANVLTF
TGTGCCAGCTCCCCCTCTATTTCTGGGGCCAACGTCCTGACTTTC
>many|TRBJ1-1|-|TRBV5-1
CASSLGQTEAFF
TGCGCCAGCAGCTTGGGTCAGACTGAAGCTTTCTTT
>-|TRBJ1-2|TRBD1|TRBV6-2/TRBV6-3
CASIRTGGFDGYTF
TGTGCCAGCATTCGGACAGGGGGTTTCGATGGCTACACCTTC
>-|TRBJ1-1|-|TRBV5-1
CASNPLGQNTEAFF
TGCGCCAGCAACCCGTTGGGGCAGAACACTGAAGCTTTCTTT
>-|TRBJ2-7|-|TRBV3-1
CASSQEGSDRVNEQYF
TGTGCCAGCAGCCAAGAAGGCAGCGATCGCGTCAACGAGCAGTACTTC
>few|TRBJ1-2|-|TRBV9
CASSVEATANYGYTF
TGTGCCAGCAGCGTAGAGGCCACCGCTAACTATGGCTACACCTTC
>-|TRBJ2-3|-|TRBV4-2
CASSQDRIDSFTDTQYF
TGTGCCAGCAGCCAAGATCGTATAGACTCCTTCACAGATACGCAGTATTTT
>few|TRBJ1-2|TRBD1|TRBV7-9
CASSQGEEGVWLHGYTF
TGTGCCAGCAGCCAGGGGGAAGAGGGGGTCTGGCTCCATGGCTACACCTTC
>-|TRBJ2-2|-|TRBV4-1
CASSQEVRASGELFF
TGCGCCAGCAGCCAAGAGGTACGGGCCTCCGGGGAGCTGTTTTTT
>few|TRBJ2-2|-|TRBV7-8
CASSPGRQINTGELFF
TGTGCCAGCAGCCCAGGAAGACAGATTAACACCGGGGAGCTGTTTTTT
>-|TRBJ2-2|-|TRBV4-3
CASSQDGTPNTGELFF
TGCGCCAGCAGTCAAGACGGGACACCAAACACCGGGGAGCTGTTTTTT
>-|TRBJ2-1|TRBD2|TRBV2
CAGTGRIPYQFF
TGTGCCGGTACCGGGAGGATCCCGTATCAGTTCTTC
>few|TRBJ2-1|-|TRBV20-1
CSAREVTYNEQFF
TGCAGTGCTAGAGAAGTGACCTACAATGAGCAGTTCTTC
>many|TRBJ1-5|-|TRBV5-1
CASSRDSNQPQHF
TGTGCCAGCAGCCGCGACAGCAATCAGCCCCAGCATTTT
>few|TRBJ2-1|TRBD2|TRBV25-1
CASSVFGGGRDNEQFF
TGTGCCAGCAGTGTTTTCGGTGGGGGGAGGGACAATGAGCAGTTCTTC
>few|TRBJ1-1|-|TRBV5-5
CASSLGGVMNTEAFF
TGTGCCAGCAGCTTGGGGGGGGTTATGAACACTGAAGCTTTCTTT
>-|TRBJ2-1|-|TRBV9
CASSVQGHGNEQFF
TGTGCCAGCAGCGTACAGGGCCATGGCAATGAGCAGTTCTTC
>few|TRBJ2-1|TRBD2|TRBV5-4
CASSLDASGGTREQFF
TGTGCCAGCAGCTTGGATGCTAGCGGGGGGACCAGGGAGCAGTTCTTC
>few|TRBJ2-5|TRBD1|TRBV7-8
CASSWKQGFAETQYF
TGTGCCAGCAGCTGGAAACAGGGGTTCGCGGAGACCCAGTACTTC
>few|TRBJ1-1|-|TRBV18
CASSPNRETEAFF
TGTGCCAGCTCACCAAACAGGGAAACTGAAGCTTTCTTT
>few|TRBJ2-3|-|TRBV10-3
CAISLNPDTQYF
TGTGCCATCAGTCTAAATCCAGATACGCAGTATTTT
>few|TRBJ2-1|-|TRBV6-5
CASSYWVEAVEQFF
TGTGCCAGCAGTTACTGGGTCGAGGCAGTCGAGCAGTTCTTC
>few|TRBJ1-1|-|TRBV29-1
CSVLTWRTEAFF
TGCAGCGTTCTCACTTGGAGGACTGAAGCTTTCTTT
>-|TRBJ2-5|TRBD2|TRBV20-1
CSAGPLAGGPQTQYF
TGCAGTGCTGGACCTCTAGCGGGGGGGCCTCAGACCCAGTACTTC
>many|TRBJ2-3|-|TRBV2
CATPTDTQYF
TGTGCCACCCCGACCGATACGCAGTATTTT
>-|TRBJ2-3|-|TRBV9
CASSVAGFGPDTQYF
TGTGCCAGCAGCGTAGCGGGATTTGGCCCAGATACGCAGTATTTT
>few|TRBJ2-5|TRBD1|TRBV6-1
CASSRATGQGFRETQYF
TGTGCCAGCAGTCGAGCGACGGGACAGGGCTTTAGAGAGACCCAGTACTTC